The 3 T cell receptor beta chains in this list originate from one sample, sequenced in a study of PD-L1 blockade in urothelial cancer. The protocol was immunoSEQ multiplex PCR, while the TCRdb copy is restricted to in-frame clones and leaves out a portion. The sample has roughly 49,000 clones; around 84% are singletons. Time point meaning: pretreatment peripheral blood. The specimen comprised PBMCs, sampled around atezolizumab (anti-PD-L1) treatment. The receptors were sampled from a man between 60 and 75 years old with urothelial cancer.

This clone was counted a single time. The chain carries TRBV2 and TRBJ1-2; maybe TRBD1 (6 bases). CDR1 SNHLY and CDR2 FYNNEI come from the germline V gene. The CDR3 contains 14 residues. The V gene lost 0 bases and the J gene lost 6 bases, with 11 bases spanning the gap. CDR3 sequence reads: CASSEAQGRHGYTF. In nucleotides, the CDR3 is TGTGCCAGCAGTGAAGCCCAGGGGAGACATGGCTACACCTTC.

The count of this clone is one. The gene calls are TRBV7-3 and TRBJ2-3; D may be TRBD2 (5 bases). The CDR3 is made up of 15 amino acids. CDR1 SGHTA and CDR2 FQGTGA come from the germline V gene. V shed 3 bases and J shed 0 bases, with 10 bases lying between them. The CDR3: CASSFRTSSTDTQYF. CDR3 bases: TGTGCCAGCAGCTTCCGGACTTCTAGCACAGATACGCAGTATTTT.

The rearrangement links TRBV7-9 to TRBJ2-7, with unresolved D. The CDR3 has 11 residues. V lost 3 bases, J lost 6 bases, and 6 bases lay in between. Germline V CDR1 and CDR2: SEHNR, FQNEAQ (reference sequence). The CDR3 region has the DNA TGTGCCAGCAGCTTCAACGGCGAGCAGTACTTC. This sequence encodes CASSFNGEQYF. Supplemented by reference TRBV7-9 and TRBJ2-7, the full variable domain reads DTGVSQNPRHKITKRGQNVTFRCDPISEHNRLYWYRQTLGQGPEFLTYFQNEAQLEKSRLLSDRFSAERPKGSFSTLEIQRTEQGDSAMYLCASSFNGEQYFGPGTRLTVT.